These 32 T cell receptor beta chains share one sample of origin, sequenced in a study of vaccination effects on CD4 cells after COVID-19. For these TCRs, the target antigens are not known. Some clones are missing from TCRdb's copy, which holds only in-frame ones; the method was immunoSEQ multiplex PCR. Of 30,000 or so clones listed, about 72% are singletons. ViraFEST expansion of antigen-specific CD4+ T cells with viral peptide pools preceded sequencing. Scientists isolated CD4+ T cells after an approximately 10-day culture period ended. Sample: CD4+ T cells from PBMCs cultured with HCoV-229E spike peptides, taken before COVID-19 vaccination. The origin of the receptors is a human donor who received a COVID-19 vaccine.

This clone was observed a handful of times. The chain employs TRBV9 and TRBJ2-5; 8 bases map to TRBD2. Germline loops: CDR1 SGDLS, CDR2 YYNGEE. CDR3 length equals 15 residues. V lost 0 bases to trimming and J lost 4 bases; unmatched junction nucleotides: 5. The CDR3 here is CASSVAGGPVETQYF. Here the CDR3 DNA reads TGTGCCAGCAGCGTAGCGGGGGGGCCAGTAGAGACCCAGTACTTC.

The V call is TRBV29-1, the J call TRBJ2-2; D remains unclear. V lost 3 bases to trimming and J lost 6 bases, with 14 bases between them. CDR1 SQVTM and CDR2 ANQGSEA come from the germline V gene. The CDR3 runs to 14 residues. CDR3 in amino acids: CSVDLDSGAGELFF. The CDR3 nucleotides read TGCAGCGTTGATCTTGATTCCGGCGCCGGGGAGCTGTTTTTT.

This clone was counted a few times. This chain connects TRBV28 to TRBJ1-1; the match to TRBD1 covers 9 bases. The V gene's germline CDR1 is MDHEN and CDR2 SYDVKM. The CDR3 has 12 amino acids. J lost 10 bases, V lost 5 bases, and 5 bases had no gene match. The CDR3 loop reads CASSLQGAGAFF. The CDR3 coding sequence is TGTGCCAGCAGTCTACAGGGGGCTGGAGCTTTCTTT.

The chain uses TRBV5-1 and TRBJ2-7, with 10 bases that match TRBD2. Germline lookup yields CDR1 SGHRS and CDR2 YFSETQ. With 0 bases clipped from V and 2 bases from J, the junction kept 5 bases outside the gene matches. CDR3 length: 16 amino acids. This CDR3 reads CASSLASGSPTYEQYF. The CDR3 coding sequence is TGCGCCAGCAGCTTGGCTAGCGGGAGCCCCACCTACGAGCAGTACTTC.

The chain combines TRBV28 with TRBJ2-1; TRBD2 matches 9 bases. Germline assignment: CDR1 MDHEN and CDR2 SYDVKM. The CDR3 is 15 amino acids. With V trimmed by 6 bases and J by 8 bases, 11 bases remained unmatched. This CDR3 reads CASRTGLARGDEQFF. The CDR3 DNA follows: TGTGCCAGCAGAACCGGACTAGCGAGAGGCGATGAGCAGTTCTTC.

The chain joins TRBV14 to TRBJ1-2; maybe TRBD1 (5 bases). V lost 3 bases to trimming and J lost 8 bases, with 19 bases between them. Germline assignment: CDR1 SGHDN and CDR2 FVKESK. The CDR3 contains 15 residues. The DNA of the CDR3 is TGTGCCAGCAGCCAGGTCTCCCTTGGGAAGGGGGGCTACACCTTC. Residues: CASSQVSLGKGGYTF.

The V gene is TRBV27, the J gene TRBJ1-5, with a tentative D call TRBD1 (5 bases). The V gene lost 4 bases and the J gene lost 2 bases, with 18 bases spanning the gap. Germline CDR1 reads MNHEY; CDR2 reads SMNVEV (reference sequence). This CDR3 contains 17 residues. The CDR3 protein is CASSSWGSSPGNQPQHF. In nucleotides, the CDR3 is TGTGCCAGCAGTTCCTGGGGCTCTAGTCCGGGCAATCAGCCCCAGCATTTT.

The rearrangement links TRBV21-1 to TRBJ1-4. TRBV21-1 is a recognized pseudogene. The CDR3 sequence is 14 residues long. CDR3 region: CASSLAGKSEKLFF. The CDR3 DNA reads TGTGCCAGCAGCCTCGCGGGGAAGTCTGAAAAACTGTTTTTT.

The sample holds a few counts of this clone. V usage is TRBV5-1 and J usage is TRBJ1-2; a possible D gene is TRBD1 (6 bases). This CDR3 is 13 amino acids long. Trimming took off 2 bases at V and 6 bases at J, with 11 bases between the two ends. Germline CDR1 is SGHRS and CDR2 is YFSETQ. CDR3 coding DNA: TGCGCCAGCAGCTTCAGACAGGCCGATGGCTACACCTTC. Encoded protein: CASSFRQADGYTF.

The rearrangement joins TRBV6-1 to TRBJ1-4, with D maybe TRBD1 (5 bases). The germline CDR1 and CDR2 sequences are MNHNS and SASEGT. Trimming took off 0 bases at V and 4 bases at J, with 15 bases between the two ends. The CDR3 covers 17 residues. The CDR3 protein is CASSEAFIGALNEKLFF. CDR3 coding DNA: TGTGCCAGCAGTGAAGCGTTCATTGGGGCCCTTAATGAAAAACTGTTTTTT.

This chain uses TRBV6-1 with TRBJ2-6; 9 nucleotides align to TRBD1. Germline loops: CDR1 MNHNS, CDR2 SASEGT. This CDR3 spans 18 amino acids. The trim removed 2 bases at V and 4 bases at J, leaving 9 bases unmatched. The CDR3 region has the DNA TGTGCCAGCAGTGAAAGGACAGGGGTAGGGACCGGGGCCAACGTCCTGACTTTC. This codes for CASSERTGVGTGANVLTF.

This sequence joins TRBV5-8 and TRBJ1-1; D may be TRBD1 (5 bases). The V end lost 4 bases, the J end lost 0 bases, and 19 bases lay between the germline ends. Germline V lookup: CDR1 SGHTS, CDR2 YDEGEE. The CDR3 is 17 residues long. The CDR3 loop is CASSLLQTASMNTEAFF. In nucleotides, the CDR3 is TGTGCCAGCAGCCTACTTCAGACAGCCTCTATGAACACTGAAGCTTTCTTT. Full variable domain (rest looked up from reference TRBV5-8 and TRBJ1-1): EAGVTQSPTHLIKTRGQQATLRCSPISGHTSVYWYQQALGLGLQFLLWYDEGEERNRGNFPPRFSGRQFPNYSSELNVNALELEDSALYLCASSLLQTASMNTEAFFGQGTRLTVV.

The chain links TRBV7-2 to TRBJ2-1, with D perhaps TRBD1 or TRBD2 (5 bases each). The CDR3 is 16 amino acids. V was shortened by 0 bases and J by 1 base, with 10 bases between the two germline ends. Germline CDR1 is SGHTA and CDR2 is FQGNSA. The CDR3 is CASSLAARESYNEQFF. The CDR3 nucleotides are TGTGCCAGCAGCTTAGCGGCCAGGGAGTCCTACAATGAGCAGTTCTTC.

CDR3 residues: CASGEGSTYGYTF. CDR3 nucleotides: TGTGCCAGCGGGGAGGGGAGTACCTATGGCTACACCTTC. V gene TRBV2 combines with J gene TRBJ1-2; D is perhaps TRBD1 (5 bases). Germline-derived CDR1 and CDR2 are SNHLY and FYNNEI. V was cut by 8 bases and J by 4 bases, with 14 bases left in between. The CDR3 sequence is 13 residues long.

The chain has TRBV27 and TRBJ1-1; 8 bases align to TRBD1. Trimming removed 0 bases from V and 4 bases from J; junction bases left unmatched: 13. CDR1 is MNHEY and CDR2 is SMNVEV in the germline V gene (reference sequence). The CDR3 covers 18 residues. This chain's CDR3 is CASSLSPSRTGRSTEAFF. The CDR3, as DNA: TGTGCCAGCAGTTTATCCCCCTCCCGGACAGGGAGAAGCACTGAAGCTTTCTTT.

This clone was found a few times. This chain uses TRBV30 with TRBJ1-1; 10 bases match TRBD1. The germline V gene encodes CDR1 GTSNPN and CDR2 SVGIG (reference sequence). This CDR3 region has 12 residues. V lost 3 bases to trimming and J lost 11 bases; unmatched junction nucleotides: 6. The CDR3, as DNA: TGTGCCTGGAGGGCGGGACAGGGGAGGGCTTTCTTT. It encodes CAWRAGQGRAFF.

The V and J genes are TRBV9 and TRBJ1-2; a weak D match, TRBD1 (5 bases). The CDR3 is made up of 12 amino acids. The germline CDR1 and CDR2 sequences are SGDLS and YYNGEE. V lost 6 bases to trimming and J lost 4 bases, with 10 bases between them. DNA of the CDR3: TGTGCCAGCACCACAGGTCCCTATGGCTACACCTTC. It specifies CASTTGPYGYTF.

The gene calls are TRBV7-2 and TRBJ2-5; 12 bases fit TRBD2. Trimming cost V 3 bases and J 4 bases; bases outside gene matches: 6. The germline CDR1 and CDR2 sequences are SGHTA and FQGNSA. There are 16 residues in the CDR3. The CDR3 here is CASSFLAGGPSETQYF. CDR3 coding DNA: TGTGCCAGCAGCTTCCTAGCGGGGGGGCCGTCAGAGACCCAGTACTTC.

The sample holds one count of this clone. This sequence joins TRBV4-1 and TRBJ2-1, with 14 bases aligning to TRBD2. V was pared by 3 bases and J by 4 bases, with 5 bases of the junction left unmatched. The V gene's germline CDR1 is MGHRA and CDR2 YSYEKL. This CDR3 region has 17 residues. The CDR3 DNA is TGCGCCAGCAGCCATCCCGGGACTAGCGGGGGATACAATGAGCAGTTCTTC. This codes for CASSHPGTSGGYNEQFF.

This CDR3 reads CASSRTTSRGTGELFF. CDR3 nucleotides: TGTGCCAGCAGCCGAACCACTAGCCGGGGCACCGGGGAGCTGTTTTTT. The V and J genes are TRBV4-2 and TRBJ2-2; possible D gene TRBD2, 6 bases. Looked up from germline, CDR1 is LGHNA and CDR2 is YNFKEQ. Trimming removed 4 bases from V and 4 bases from J, with 16 bases in between. CDR3 length: 16 amino acids.

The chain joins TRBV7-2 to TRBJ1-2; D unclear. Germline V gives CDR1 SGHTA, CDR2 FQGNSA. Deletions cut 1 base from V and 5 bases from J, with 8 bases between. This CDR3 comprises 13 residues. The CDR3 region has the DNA TGTGCCAGCAGCTTAGGGACCGCGTATGGCTACACCTTC. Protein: CASSLGTAYGYTF.

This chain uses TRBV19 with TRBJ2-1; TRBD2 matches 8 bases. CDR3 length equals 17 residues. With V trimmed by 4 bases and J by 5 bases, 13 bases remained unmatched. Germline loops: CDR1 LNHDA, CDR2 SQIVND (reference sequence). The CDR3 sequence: CASSNGGAGARNNEQFF. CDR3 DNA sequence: TGTGCCAGTAGTAACGGGGGGGCGGGAGCCAGGAACAATGAGCAGTTCTTC.

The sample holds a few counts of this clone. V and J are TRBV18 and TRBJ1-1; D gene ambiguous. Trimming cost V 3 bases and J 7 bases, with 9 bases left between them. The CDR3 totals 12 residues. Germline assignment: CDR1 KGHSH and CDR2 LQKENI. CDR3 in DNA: TGTGCCAGCTCACCGGCGGTGATTGAAGCTTTCTTT. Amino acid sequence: CASSPAVIEAFF.

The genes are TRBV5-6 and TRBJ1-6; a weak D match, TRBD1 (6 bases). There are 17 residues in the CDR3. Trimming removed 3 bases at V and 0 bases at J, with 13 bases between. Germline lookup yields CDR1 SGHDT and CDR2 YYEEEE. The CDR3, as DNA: TGTGCCAGCAGCTCGCTCGCGGACAGCTCCTATAATTCACCCCTCCACTTT. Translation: CASSSLADSSYNSPLHF. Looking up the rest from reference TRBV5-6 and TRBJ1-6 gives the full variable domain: DAGVTQSPTHLIKTRGQQVTLRCSPKSGHDTVSWYQQALGQGPQFIFQYYEEEERQRGNFPDRFSGHQFPNYSSELNVNALLLGDSALYLCASSSLADSSYNSPLHFGNGTRLTVT.

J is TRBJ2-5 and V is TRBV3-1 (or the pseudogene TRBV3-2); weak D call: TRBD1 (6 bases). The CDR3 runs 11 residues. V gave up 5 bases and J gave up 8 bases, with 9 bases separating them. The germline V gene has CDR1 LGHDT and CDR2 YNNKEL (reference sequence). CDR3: CASSEGVTQYF. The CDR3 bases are TGTGCCAGCAGCGAGGGGGTAACCCAGTACTTC.

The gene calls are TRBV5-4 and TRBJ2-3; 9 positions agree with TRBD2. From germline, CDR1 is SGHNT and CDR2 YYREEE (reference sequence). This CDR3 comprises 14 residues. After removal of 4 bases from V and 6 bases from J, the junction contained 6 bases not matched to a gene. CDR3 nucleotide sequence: TGTGCCAGCAGCGTACGCGGGGGGGCGGATACGCAGTATTTT. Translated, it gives CASSVRGGADTQYF.

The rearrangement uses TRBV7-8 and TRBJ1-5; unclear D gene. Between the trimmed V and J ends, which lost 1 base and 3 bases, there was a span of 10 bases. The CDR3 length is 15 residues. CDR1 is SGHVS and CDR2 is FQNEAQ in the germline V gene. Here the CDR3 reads CASSLGGSYNQPQHF. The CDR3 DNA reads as TGTGCCAGCAGCTTAGGAGGCAGTTACAATCAGCCCCAGCATTTT.

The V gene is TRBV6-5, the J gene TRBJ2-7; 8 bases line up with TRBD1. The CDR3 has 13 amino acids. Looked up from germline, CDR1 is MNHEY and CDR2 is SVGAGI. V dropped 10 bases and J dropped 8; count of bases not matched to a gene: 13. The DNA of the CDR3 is TGTGCCACCAAGGACAGGGTGGAAGACAAGCAGTACTTC. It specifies CATKDRVEDKQYF.

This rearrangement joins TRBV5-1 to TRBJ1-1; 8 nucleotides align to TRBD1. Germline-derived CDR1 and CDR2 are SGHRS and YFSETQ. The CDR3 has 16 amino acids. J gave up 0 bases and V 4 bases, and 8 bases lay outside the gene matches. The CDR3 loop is CASSTGQGLLNTEAFF. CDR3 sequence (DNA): TGCGCCAGCAGCACCGGACAGGGACTGCTGAACACTGAAGCTTTCTTT.

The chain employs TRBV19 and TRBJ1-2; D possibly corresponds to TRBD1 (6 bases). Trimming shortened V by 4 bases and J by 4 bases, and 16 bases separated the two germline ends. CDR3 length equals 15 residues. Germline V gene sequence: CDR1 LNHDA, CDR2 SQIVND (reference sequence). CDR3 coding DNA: TGTGCCAGTAGTACCGGAGGGGGGATAACCTATGGCTACACCTTC. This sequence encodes CASSTGGGITYGYTF. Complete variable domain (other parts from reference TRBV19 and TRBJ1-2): DGGITQSPKYLFRKEGQNVTLSCEQNLNHDAMYWYRQDPGQGLRLIYYSQIVNDFQKGDIAEGYSVSREKKESFPLTVTSAQKNPTAFYLCASSTGGGITYGYTFGSGTRLTVV.

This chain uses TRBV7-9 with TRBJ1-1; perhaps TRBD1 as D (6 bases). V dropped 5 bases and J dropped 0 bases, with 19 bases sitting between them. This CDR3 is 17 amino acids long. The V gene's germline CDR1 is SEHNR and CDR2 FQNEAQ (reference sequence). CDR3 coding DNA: TGTGCCAGCAGCCGCAAAGGTGGGGGGCGGGTGAACACTGAAGCTTTCTTT. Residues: CASSRKGGGRVNTEAFF.

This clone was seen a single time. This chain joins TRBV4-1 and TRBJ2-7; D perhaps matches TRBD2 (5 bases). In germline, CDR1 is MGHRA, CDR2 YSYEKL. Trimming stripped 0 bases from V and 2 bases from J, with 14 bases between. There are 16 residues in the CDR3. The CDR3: CASSQDYGGLTYEQYF. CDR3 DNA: TGCGCCAGCAGCCAAGATTACGGCGGGTTAACCTACGAGCAGTACTTC.